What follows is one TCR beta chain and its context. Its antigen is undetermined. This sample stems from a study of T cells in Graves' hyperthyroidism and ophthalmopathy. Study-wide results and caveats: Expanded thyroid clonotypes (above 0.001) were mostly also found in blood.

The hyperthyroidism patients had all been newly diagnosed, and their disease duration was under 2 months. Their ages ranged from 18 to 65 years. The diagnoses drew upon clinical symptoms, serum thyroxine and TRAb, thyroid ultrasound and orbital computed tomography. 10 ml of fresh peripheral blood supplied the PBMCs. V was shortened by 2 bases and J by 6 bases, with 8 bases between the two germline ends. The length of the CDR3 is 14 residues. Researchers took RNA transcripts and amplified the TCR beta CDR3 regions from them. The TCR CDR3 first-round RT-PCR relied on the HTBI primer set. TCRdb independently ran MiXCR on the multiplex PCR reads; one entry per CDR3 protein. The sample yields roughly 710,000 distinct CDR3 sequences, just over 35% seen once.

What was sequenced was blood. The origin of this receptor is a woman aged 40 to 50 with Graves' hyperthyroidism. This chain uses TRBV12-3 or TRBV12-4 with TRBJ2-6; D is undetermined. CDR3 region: CASSLIGLANVLTF. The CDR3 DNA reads TGTGCCAGCAGTTTAATTGGCTTGGCCAACGTCCTGACTTTC.